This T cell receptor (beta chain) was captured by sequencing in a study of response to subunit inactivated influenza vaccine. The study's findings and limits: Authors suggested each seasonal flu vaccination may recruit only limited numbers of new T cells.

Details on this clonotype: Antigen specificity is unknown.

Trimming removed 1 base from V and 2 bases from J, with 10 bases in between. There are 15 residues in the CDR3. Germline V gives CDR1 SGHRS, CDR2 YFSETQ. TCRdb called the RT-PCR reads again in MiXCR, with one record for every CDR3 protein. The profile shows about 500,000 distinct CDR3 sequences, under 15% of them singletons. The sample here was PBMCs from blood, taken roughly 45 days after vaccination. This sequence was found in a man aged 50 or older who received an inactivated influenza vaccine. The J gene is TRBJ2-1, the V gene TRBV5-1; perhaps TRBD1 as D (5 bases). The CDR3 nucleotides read TGCGCCAGCAGCTTGACAGGTGAGACCTACAATGAGCAGTTCTTC. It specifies CASSLTGETYNEQFF.